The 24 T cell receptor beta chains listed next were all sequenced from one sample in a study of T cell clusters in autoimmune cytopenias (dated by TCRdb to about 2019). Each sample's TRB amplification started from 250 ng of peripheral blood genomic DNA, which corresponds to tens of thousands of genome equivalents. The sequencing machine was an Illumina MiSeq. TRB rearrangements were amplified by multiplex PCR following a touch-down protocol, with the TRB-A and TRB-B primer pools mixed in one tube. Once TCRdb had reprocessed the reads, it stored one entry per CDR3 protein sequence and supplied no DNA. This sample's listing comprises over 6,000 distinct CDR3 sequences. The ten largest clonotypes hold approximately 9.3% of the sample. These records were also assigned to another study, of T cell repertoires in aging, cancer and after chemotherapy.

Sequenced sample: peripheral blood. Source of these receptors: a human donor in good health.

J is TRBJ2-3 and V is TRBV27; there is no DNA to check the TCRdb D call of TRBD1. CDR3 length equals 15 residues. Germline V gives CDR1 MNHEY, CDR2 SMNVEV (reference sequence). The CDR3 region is CASSSTGGETDTQYF.

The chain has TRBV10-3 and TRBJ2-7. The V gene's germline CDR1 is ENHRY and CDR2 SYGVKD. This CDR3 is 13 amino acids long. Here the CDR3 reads CAISDPATWGQYF.

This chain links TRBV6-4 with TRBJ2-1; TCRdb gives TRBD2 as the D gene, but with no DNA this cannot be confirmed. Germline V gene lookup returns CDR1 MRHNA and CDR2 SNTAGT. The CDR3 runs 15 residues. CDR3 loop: CASSGTSGGANEQFF.

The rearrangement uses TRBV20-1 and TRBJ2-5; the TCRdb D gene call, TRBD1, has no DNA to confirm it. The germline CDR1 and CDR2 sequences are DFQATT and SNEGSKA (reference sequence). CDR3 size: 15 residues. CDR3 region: CSARVPTTGQETQYF.

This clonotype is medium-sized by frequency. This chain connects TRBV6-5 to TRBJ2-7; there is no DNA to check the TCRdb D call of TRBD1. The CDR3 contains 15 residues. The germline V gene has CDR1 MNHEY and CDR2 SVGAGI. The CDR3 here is CASSYSTGGGYEQYF.

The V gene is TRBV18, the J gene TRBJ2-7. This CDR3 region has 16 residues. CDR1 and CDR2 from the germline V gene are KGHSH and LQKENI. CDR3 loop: CASSPTGTSFSYEQYF. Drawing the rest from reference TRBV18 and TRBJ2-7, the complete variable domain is NAGVMQNPRHLVRRRGQEARLRCSPMKGHSHVYWYRQLPEEGLKFMVYLQKENIIDESGMPKERFSAEFPKEGPSILRIQQVVRGDSAAYFCASSPTGTSFSYEQYFGPGTRLTVT.

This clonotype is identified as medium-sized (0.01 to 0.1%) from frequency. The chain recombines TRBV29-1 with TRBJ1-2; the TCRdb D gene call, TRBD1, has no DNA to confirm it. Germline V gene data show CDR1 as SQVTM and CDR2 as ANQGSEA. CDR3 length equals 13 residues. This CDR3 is CSVVKQGAKGYTF.

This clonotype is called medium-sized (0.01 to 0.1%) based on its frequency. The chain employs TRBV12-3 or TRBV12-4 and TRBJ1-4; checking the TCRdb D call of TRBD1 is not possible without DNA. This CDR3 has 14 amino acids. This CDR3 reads CASSIRETNEKLFF.

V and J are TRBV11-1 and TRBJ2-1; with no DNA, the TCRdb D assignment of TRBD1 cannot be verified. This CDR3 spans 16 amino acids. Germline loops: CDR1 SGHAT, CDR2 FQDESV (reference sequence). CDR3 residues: CASSFPVTGGGDEQFF.

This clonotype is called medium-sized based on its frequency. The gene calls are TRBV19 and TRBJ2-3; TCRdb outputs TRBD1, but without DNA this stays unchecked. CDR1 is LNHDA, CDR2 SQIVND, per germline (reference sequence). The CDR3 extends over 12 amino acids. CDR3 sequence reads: CASREGADTQYF.

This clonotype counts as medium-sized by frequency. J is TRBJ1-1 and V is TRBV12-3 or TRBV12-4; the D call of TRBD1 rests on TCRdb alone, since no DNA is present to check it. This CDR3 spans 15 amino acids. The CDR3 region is CASSPRDRGDTEAFF.

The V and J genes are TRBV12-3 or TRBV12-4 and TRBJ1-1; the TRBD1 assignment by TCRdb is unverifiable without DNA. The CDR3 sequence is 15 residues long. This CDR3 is CASSLTGGGSTEAFF.

The CDR3: CASSYSGPGQGADTQYF. The V call is TRBV6-5, the J call TRBJ2-3; TCRdb designates TRBD1, a call that cannot be tested without DNA. CDR1 is MNHEY, CDR2 SVGAGI, per germline. This CDR3 has 17 amino acids.

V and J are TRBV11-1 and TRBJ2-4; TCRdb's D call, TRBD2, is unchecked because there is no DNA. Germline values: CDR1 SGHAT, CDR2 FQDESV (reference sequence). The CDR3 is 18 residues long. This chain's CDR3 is CASSLSAGEALAKNIQYF.

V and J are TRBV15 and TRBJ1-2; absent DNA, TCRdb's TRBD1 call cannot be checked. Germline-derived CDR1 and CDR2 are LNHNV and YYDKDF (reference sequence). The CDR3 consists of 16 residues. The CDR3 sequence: CATSAAHGDSFYGYTF.

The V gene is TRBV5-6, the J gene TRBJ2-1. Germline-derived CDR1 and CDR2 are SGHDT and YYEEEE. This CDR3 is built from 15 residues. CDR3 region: CASTLDAAPTWEQFF.

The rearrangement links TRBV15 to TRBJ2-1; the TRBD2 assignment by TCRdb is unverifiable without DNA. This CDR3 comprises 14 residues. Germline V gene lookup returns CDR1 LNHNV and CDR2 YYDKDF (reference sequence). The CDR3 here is CATSSGIEHNEQFF. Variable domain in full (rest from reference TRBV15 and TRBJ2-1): DAMVIQNPRYQVTQFGKPVTLSCSQTLNHNVMYWYQQKSSQAPKLLFHYYDKDFNNEADTPDNFQSRRPNTSFCFLDIRSPGLGDTAMYLCATSSGIEHNEQFFGPGTRLTVL.

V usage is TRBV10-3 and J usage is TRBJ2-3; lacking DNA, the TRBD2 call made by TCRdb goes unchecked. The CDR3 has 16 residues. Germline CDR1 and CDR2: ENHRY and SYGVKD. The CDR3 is CAISVEGGGSTDTQYF.

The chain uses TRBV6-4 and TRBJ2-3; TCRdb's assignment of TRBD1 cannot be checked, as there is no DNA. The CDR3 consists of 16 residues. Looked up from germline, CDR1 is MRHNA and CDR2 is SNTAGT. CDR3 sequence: CASSDSAGSGTDTQYF.

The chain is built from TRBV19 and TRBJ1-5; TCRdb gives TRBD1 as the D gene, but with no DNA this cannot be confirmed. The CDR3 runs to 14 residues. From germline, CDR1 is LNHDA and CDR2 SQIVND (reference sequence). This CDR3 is CASSISGERGPQHF.

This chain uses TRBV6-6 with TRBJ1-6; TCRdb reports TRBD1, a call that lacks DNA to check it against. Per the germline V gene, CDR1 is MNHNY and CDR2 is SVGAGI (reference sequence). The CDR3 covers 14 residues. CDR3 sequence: CASTYLGGQSPLHF.

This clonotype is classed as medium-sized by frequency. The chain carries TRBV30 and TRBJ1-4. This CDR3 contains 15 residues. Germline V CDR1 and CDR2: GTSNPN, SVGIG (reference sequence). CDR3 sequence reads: CAWSPLSGRAEKLFF.

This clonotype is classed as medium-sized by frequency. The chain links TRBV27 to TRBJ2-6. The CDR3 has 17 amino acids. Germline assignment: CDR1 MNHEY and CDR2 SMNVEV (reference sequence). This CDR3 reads CASSLLDTFSGANVLTF. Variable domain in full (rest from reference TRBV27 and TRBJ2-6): EAQVTQNPRYLITVTGKKLTVTCSQNMNHEYMSWYRQDPGLGLRQIYYSMNVEVTDKGDVPEGYKVSRKEKRNFPLILESPSPNQTSLYFCASSLLDTFSGANVLTFGAGSRLTVL.

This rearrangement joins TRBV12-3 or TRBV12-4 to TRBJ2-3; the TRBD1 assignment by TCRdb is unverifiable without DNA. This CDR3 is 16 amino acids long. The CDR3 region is CASSFHRGRSTDTQYF.